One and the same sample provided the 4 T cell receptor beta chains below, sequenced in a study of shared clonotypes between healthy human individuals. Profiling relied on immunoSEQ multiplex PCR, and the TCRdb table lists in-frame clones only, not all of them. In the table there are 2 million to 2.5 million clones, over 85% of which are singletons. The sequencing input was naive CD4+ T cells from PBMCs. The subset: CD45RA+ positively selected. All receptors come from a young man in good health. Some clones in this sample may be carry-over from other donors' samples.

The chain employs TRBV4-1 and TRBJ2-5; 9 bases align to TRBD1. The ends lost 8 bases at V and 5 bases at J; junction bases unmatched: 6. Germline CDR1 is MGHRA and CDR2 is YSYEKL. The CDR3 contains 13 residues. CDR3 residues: CASGQGTGETQYF. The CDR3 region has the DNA TGCGCCAGCGGACAGGGGACGGGGGAGACCCAGTACTTC.

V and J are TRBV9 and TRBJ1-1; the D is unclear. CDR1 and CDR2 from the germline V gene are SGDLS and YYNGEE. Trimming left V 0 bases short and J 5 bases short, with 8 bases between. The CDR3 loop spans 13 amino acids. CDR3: CASSVARATEAFF. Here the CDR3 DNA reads TGTGCCAGCAGCGTAGCGAGGGCTACTGAAGCTTTCTTT.

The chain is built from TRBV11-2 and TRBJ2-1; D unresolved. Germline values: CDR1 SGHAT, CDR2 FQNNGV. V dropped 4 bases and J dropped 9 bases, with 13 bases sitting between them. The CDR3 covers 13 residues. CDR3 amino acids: CASSSTLLSEQFF. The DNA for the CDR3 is TGTGCCAGCAGCTCCACCCTTTTAAGTGAGCAGTTCTTC.

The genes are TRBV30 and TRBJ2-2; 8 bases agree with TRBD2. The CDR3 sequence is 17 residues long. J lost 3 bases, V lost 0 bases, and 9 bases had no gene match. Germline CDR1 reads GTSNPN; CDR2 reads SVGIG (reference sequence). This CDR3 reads CAWSVAESGRDTGELFF. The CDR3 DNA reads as TGTGCCTGGAGTGTTGCCGAGAGCGGGAGAGACACCGGGGAGCTGTTTTTT.